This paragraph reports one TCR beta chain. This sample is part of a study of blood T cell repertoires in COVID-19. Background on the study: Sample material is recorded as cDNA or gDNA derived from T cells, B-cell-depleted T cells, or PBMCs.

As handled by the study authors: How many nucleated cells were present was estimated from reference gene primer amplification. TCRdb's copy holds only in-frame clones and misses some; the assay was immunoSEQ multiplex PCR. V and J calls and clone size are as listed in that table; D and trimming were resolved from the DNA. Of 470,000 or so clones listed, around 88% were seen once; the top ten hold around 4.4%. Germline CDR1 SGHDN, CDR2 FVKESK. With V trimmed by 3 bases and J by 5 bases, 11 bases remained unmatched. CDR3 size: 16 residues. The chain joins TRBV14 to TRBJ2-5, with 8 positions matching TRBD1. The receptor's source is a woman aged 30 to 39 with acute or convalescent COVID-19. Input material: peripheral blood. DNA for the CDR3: TGTGCCAGCAGCCATTGGTCAGGGGGCGGAGGTGAGACCCAGTACTTC. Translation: CASSHWSGGGGETQYF.